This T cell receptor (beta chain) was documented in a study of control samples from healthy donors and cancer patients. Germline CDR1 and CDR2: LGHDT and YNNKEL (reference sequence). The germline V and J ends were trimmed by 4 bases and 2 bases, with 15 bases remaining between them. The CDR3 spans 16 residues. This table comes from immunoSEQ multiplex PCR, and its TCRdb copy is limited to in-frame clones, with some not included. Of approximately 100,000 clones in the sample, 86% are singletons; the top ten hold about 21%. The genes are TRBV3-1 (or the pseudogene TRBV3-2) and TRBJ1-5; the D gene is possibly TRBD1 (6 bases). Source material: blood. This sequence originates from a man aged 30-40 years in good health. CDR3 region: CASSPRGHGRNQPQHF. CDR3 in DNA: TGTGCCAGCAGCCCGCGGGGGCACGGGCGCAATCAGCCCCAGCATTTT.